The 19 T cell receptor beta chains listed next were all sequenced from one sample in a study of blood T cells in healthy people across ages. Through a sample-barcoded 5' primer and a J-beta primer mix, a second PCR was run for roughly 6 to 11 cycles. TCRdb itself ran the 5' RACE reads through MiXCR, one entry per CDR3 protein. The data show hundreds of thousands of distinct CDR3 sequences, about 62% seen once. Sequencing input: blood. These receptors came from a man younger than 40 in good health.

The rearrangement links TRBV5-1 to TRBJ2-7; the match to TRBD1 covers 8 bases. Germline lookup yields CDR1 SGHRS and CDR2 YFSETQ. The CDR3 is made up of 14 amino acids. The V gene end was trimmed by 0 bases and the J gene end by 7 bases; junction bases not matched to a gene: 6. The CDR3 spells CASSLGRTGNEQYF. In nucleotides, the CDR3 is TGCGCCAGCAGCTTGGGACGGACAGGGAATGAGCAGTACTTC.

This chain connects TRBV29-1 to TRBJ2-1; TRBD2 matches 8 bases. The CDR3 totals 14 residues. The ends lost 6 bases at V and 2 bases at J; junction bases unmatched: 6. Per germline, CDR1 SQVTM and CDR2 ANQGSEA. CDR3 coding DNA: TGCAGCGTCCGGGGGGGGGAGACCTACAATGAGCAGTTCTTC. Translating it yields CSVRGGETYNEQFF.

J is TRBJ2-3 and V is TRBV5-5; 8 bases align to TRBD2. After removal of 6 bases from V and 5 bases from J, the junction contained 8 bases not matched to a gene. Germline V gives CDR1 SGHKS, CDR2 YYEKEE (reference sequence). The CDR3 spans 14 residues. Here the CDR3 DNA reads TGTGCCAGCATCAGAGCGGGAGAAGGAGATACGCAGTATTTT. Translation gives CASIRAGEGDTQYF.

The gene calls are TRBV7-8 and TRBJ2-1, with 9 bases lining up with TRBD2. CDR1 and CDR2 from the germline V gene are SGHVS and FQNEAQ. V trimming: 2 bases; J trimming: 5 bases; junction bases outside the gene matches: 13. The CDR3 contains 18 residues. The CDR3: CASSLFSGLSGSHNEQFF. CDR3 DNA sequence: TGTGCCAGCAGCTTATTTAGCGGCCTTAGCGGGAGTCACAATGAGCAGTTCTTC. Full variable domain (rest looked up from reference TRBV7-8 and TRBJ2-1): GAGVSQSPRYKVAKRGQDVALRCDPISGHVSLFWYQQALGQGPEFLTYFQNEAQLDKSGLPSDRFFAERPEGSVSTLKIQRTQQEDSAVYLCASSLFSGLSGSHNEQFFGPGTRLTVL.

This chain links TRBV27 with TRBJ2-5, with D unclear. The J call may be wrong; the DNA end is better matched by TRBJ2-7. Germline values: CDR1 MNHEY, CDR2 SMNVEV (reference sequence). The CDR3 runs 17 residues. CDR3 residues: CASSFPGLRGRLSEQYF. The CDR3 coding sequence is TGTGCCAGCAGTTTCCCGGGCCTTCGAGGACGATTGTCCGAGCAGTACTTC.

This clonotype showed up just a few times. The chain employs TRBV28 and TRBJ2-1; the match to TRBD1 covers 10 bases. In germline, CDR1 is MDHEN, CDR2 SYDVKM. This CDR3 comprises 15 residues. Trimming at V came to 6 bases and at J to 3 bases, leaving 5 bases not matched to a gene. The CDR3 sequence is CASRQTGGGYNEQFF. CDR3 in DNA: TGTGCCAGCAGGCAGACAGGGGGCGGCTACAATGAGCAGTTCTTC.

CDR3 sequence reads: CASSPPGAKGEQYF. For the CDR3, the DNA is TGTGCCAGCAGCCCCCCAGGGGCGAAGGGCGAGCAGTACTTC. The rearrangement links TRBV7-7 to TRBJ2-7, with TRBD1 as a possible D gene (6 bases). V was pared by 5 bases and J by 6 bases, with 17 bases between. The CDR3 sequence is 14 residues long. Germline V gene data show CDR1 as SSHAT and CDR2 as FNYEAQ (reference sequence).

As to this clonotype: One junction end disagrees with the germline gene, perhaps due to a read error. This chain links TRBV11-1 with TRBJ1-2; D is uncertain. Germline V gives CDR1 SGHAT, CDR2 FQDESV (reference sequence). This CDR3 has 12 amino acids. DNA of the CDR3: TGTGCCAGCAGTAACCGGAACTATGGCCACACCTTC. Its translation: CASSNRNYGHTF.

About this clonotype itself: A much larger clone lies a single base off, so this may be a read error. The chain carries TRBV10-3 and TRBJ2-4, with D unresolved. The DNA end favors TRBJ2-7, so the J call may be wrong. From germline, CDR1 is ENHRY and CDR2 SYGVKD. The CDR3 contains 13 residues. Here the CDR3 DNA reads TGTACCATCAGTGGGGAAATTACCTACGAGCAGTACTTC. Encoded protein: CTISGEITYEQYF.

The chain joins TRBV20-1 to TRBJ1-5; 9 bases are shared with TRBD1. The V gene end was trimmed by 1 base and the J gene end by 3 bases; junction bases not matched to a gene: 4. The CDR3 length is 15 residues. CDR1 DFQATT and CDR2 SNEGSKA come from the germline V gene (reference sequence). CDR3 amino acids: CSARADRGYNQPQHF. The CDR3, as DNA: TGCAGTGCTAGAGCCGACAGGGGGTACAATCAGCCCCAGCATTTT.

The chain has TRBV30 and TRBJ2-7; 7 bases agree with TRBD2. The CDR3 is made up of 13 amino acids. J gave up 0 bases and V 3 bases, and 2 bases lay outside the gene matches. From germline, CDR1 is GTSNPN and CDR2 SVGIG (reference sequence). CDR3 DNA sequence: TGTGCCTGGAGAGCGGGATACTCCTACGAGCAGTACTTC. Residues: CAWRAGYSYEQYF.

The J gene is TRBJ2-1, the V gene TRBV25-1, with no clear D. V was cut by 8 bases and J by 9 bases, with 23 bases left in between. In germline, CDR1 is MGHDK, CDR2 SYGVNS. There are 15 residues in the CDR3. CDR3 region: CASSPIRARDTEQFF. In DNA, the CDR3 is TGTGCCAGCTCTCCTATCCGGGCTAGAGATACTGAGCAGTTCTTC.

CDR3 bases: TGTGCTAGTGGTCCCGCGGGGGTTGATACTAGCACAGATACGCAGTATTTT. Translated, it gives CASGPAGVDTSTDTQYF. The chain joins TRBV12-5 to TRBJ2-3; 7 nucleotides match TRBD2. CDR1 and CDR2 (germline): LGHNT, FRNRAP. This CDR3 region has 17 residues. The V and J ends lost 5 bases and 0 bases, in that order; junction bases with no gene match: 11. Full variable domain (rest looked up from reference TRBV12-5 and TRBJ2-3): DARVTQTPRHKVTEMGQEVTMRCQPILGHNTVFWYRQTMMQGLELLAYFRNRAPLDDSGMPKDRFSAEMPDATLATLKIQPSEPRDSAVYFCASGPAGVDTSTDTQYFGPGTRLTVL.

This clonotype was observed a handful of times. The chain carries TRBV18 and TRBJ2-7; D unresolved. The V and J ends lost 3 bases and 3 bases respectively, with 9 bases between them. Germline CDR1 KGHSH, CDR2 LQKENI. This CDR3 has 13 amino acids. CDR3 DNA sequence: TGTGCCAGCTCACCCGCGGCCTACTACGAGCAGTACTTC. Translation: CASSPAAYYEQYF.

As for this clonotype: This sequence may be a read error, since a much larger clone differs from it by one base. J is TRBJ2-5 and V is TRBV28; D might be TRBD2 (6 bases). The J call may be faulty, since TRBJ2-1 better matches the DNA end. The CDR3 has 12 amino acids. CDR1 MDHEN and CDR2 SYDVKM come from the germline V gene. In DNA, the CDR3 is TGTGCCAGCAACGTGGGACGGGAGACCCAGTTCTTC. It yields the protein CASNVGRETQFF.

This clonotype was seen a few times. The chain carries TRBV7-2 and TRBJ2-5; 9 bases align to TRBD1. Germline CDR1 reads SGHTA; CDR2 reads FQGNSA. The length of the CDR3 is 14 residues. The V and J ends lost 6 bases and 2 bases, in that order; junction bases with no gene match: 4. This CDR3 reads CASRQGAEQETQYF. DNA of the CDR3: TGTGCCAGCAGACAGGGGGCTGAGCAAGAGACCCAGTACTTC.

The chain couples TRBV9 to TRBJ2-1, with 8 bases lining up with TRBD2. The V and J ends lost 4 bases and 15 bases, in that order; junction bases with no gene match: 9. The CDR3 is 12 amino acids. The germline CDR1 and CDR2 sequences are SGDLS and YYNGEE. CDR3 in DNA: TGTGCCAGCAGCCCCGGCGCGGGGGGCACGTTCTTC. It is translated as CASSPGAGGTFF.

The chain recombines TRBV29-1 with TRBJ1-2; D remains ambiguous. Per the germline V gene, CDR1 is SQVTM and CDR2 is ANQGSEA. V was pared by 5 bases and J by 3 bases, with 13 bases between. The CDR3 has 13 residues. The CDR3 nucleotides are TGCAGCGTTAGGTCCCCAGGAGACTATGGCTACACCTTC. Translation gives CSVRSPGDYGYTF.

The V and J genes are TRBV15 and TRBJ2-5; D not resolved. V lost 0 bases, J lost 5 bases, and 10 bases lay in between. CDR3 length: 14 residues. Germline V gene data show CDR1 as LNHNV and CDR2 as YYDKDF (reference sequence). CDR3 DNA: TGTGCCACCAGCAGAGATTCTGGGGTCGAGACCCAGTACTTC. Its protein is CATSRDSGVETQYF.